This entry describes one T cell receptor beta chain. The sample comes from a study of blood T cell repertoires in COVID-19. CDR1 and CDR2 (germline): SEHNR, FQNEAQ (reference sequence). Trimming removed 7 bases from V and 3 bases from J; junction bases left unmatched: 5. The CDR3 spans 13 residues. The method was immunoSEQ multiplex PCR; TCRdb's version includes in-frame clones alone and lacks a portion of them. In the table there are 200,000 to 250,000 clones, around 84% of which are singletons. The rearrangement links TRBV7-9 to TRBJ2-7; 8 bases align to TRBD1. Sample: peripheral blood. The sequence came from a man aged 45 to 65 who had recovered from COVID-19. CDR3 residues: CASTDRGVYEQYF. The CDR3 DNA reads as TGTGCCAGCACTGACAGGGGCGTCTACGAGCAGTACTTC.